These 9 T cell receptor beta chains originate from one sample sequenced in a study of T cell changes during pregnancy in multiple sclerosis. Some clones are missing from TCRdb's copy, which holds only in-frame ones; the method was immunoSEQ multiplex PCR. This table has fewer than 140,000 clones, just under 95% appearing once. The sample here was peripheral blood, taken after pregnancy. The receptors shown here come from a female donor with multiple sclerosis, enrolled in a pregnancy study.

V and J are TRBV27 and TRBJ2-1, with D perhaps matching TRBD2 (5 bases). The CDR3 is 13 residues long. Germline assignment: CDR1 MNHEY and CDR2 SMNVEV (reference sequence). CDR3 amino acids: CVLGQDSFNEQFF. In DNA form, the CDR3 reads TGTGTCCTAGGGCAGGACTCCTTTAATGAGCAGTTCTTC.

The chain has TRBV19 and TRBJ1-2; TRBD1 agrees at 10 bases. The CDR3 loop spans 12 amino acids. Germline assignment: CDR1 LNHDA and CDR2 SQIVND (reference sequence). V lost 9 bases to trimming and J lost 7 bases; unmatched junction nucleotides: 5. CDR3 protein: CASRQGALGYTF. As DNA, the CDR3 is TGTGCCAGCAGACAGGGGGCGCTTGGCTACACCTTC.

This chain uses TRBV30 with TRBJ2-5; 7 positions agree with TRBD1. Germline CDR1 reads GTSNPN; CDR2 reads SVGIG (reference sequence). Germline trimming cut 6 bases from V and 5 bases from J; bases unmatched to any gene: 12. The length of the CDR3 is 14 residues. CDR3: CACHRGTIAETQYF. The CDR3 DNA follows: TGTGCCTGCCACAGGGGAACAATTGCGGAGACCCAGTACTTC.

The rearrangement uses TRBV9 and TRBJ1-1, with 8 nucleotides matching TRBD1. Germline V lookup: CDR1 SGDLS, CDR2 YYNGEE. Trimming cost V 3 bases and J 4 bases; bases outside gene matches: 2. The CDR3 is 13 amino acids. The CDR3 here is CASSATGGTEAFF. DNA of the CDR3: TGTGCCAGCAGCGCCACAGGGGGCACTGAAGCTTTCTTT.

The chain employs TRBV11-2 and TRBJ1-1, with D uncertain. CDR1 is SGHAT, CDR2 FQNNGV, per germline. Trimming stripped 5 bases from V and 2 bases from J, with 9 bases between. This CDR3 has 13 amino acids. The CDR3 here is CASSRTSNTEAFF. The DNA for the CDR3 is TGTGCCAGCAGCCGTACTTCCAACACTGAAGCTTTCTTT.

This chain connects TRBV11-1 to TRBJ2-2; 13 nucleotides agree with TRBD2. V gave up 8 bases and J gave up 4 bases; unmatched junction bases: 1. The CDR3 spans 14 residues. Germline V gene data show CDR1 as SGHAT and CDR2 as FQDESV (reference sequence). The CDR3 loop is CASRLAGGTGELFF. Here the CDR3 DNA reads TGTGCCAGCCGACTAGCGGGGGGCACCGGGGAGCTGTTTTTT.

The CDR3 protein is CASSTGTNTGELFF. Here the CDR3 DNA reads TGTGCCAGCAGTACAGGCACGAACACCGGGGAGCTGTTTTTT. The V call is TRBV28, the J call TRBJ2-2; perhaps TRBD1 as D (5 bases). The CDR3 contains 14 residues. Trimming removed 5 bases from V and 0 bases from J, with 7 bases in between. The germline gives CDR1 MDHEN, CDR2 SYDVKM.

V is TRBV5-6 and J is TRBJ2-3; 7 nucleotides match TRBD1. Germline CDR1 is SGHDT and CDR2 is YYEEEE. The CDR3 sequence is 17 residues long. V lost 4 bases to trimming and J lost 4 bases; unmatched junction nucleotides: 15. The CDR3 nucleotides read TGTGCCAGCAGCCGCAGAGGGAATAGGGGGCGGGCAGATACGCAGTATTTT. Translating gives CASSRRGNRGRADTQYF.

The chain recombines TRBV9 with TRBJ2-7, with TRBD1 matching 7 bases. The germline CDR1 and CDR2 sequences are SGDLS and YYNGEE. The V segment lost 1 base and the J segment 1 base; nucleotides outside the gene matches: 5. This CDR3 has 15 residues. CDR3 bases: TGTGCCAGCAGCGTAAATCCGGGACAGTCCTACGAGCAGTACTTC. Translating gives CASSVNPGQSYEQYF.